This T cell receptor (beta chain) was observed in a study of T cell responses to AZD1222 COVID-19 vaccine. The CDR3 has 12 residues. CDR1 is MNHEY, CDR2 SVGAGI, per germline. V lost 6 bases and J lost 1, with 5 bases in between. Study results and limitations: The donors showed a predominance of white British ancestry and of females, with possible underestimation of clonal diversity. Within unmutated variant regions lay the reported targets of nearly half of spike-specific TCRs.

A note on this clone: Antigen specificity is unknown. Different DNA sequences within this sample yield the same CDR3.

Produced via immunoSEQ multiplex PCR; TCRdb's table is partial and in-frame only. The profile covers about 140,000 clones, with 92% appearing a single time and about 4.8% taken by the ten largest. The chain carries TRBV6-5 and TRBJ2-3; D is undetermined. The sequences come from peripheral blood, collected on day 0 of AZD1222 vaccination. This receptor was taken from an adult in good health. The CDR3 sequence: CASRDGTDTQYF. CDR3 nucleotide sequence: TGTGCCAGCAGAGACGGCACAGATACGCAGTATTTT.